This T cell receptor (beta chain) was retrieved from a study of OX40 agonist ivuxolimab in advanced cancers. The overall study: Patients enrolled in dose escalation were diagnosed with hepatocellular carcinoma, melanoma, renal cell or head and neck cancer. Treatment received earlier with anti-PD-1, anti-PD-L1 or anti-CTLA-4 agents was allowed, and 40% had some.

The timepoints at which blood was sampled were baseline, cycle 4 day 1, and cycle 7 day 1. Clones were sequenced by immunoSEQ multiplex PCR, and TCRdb holds only the in-frame ones, with some missing. The sample consists of about 73,000 clones, approximately 90% of them appearing once. Trimming cost V 2 bases and J 4 bases, with 14 bases left between them. CDR3 length: 15 residues. CDR1 is KGHSH and CDR2 is LQKENI in the germline V gene. Sequencing was performed on CD4+ or CD8+ T cells sorted from blood, taken in a trial of the OX40 agonist ivuxolimab. The genes are TRBV18 and TRBJ2-5; D is perhaps TRBD2 (5 bases). The sequence derives from an adult with an advanced solid tumor such as melanoma, head and neck, liver or kidney cancer. Written as DNA, the CDR3 is TGTGCCAGCTCACCAAGTTGGGTGGGAGCAGAGACCCAGTACTTC. It is translated as CASSPSWVGAETQYF. The full variable domain, rest sourced from reference TRBV18 and TRBJ2-5, is NAGVMQNPRHLVRRRGQEARLRCSPMKGHSHVYWYRQLPEEGLKFMVYLQKENIIDESGMPKERFSAEFPKEGPSILRIQQVVRGDSAAYFCASSPSWVGAETQYFGPGTRLLVL.